This T cell receptor beta chain was profiled in a study of blood T cell repertoires in COVID-19. Study-level information: The United States, Italy and Spain were the sources of the acute and convalescent COVID-19 samples.

Original methodology: Amplified reference gene primers provided the basis for estimating nucleated cell counts. Assay used: immunoSEQ multiplex PCR; TCRdb lists only in-frame clones, some missing. D and trimming were read from the DNA, whereas the V and J calls and clone size are those reported in that table. In the table there are some 200,000 clones, about 85% of which are singletons. The germline CDR1 and CDR2 sequences are LGHDT and YNNKEL (reference sequence). J was trimmed by 0 bases and V by 1 base; bases with no gene match: 4. CDR3 size: 16 residues. The clonotype originates from a man aged 55 to 70 with active or convalescent COVID-19. Source material: peripheral blood. J is TRBJ1-1 and V is TRBV3-1 (or the pseudogene TRBV3-2); TRBD1 agrees at 8 bases. CDR3 in amino acids: CASSQVYRGLNTEAFF. CDR3 in DNA: TGTGCCAGCAGCCAAGTCTACAGGGGGTTGAACACTGAAGCTTTCTTT.